What follows are 3 T cell receptor beta chains derived from one specimen sequenced in a study of tumor-infiltrating lymphocytes in primary liver carcinoma. DNA and RNA were both co-extracted from approximately 20-30 mg of bulk tissue that had not been sorted. Starting from around 0.45 ug of total RNA, TCR beta cDNA was produced with a primer in the constant region. ARM-PCR was slightly modified, and three nested multiplex PCR rounds with it gave rise to the TCR beta libraries. Investigators reported that the first two PCR rounds, at about 9 cycles each, used TRBV1-TRBV30 forward primers with a C-beta reverse primer. Via MiXCR, TCRdb re-called the multiplex PCR reads, giving one row per CDR3 protein. Of 75,000 to 80,000 distinct CDR3 sequences detected, about three quarters appear once; the ten largest clones hold 26%. Material: tumor-adjacent normal liver tissue. These receptors were collected from a man aged 40-50 years with primary liver carcinoma and hepatitis B virus infection.

This clonotype was counted between two and nine times. The J gene is TRBJ2-3, the V gene TRBV5-1; TRBD2 matches 11 bases. Per the germline V gene, CDR1 is SGHRS and CDR2 is YFSETQ. This CDR3 comprises 15 residues. The V gene end was trimmed by 4 bases and the J gene end by 2 bases; junction bases not matched to a gene: 3. The CDR3 nucleotides are TGCGCCAGCAGCCCGGGACTAGCGGCCACAGATACGCAGTATTTT. As protein: CASSPGLAATDTQYF.

This sequence joins TRBV29-1 and TRBJ2-2; maybe TRBD2 (6 bases). V dropped 4 bases and J dropped 3 bases, with 12 bases sitting between them. Looked up from germline, CDR1 is SQVTM and CDR2 is ANQGSEA. This CDR3 has 14 amino acids. CDR3 sequence: CSVVTGTDTGELFF. The CDR3 DNA is TGCAGCGTTGTAACGGGGACTGACACCGGGGAGCTGTTTTTT.

In its sample, this clonotype was seen once. One base away lies a much larger clone, so this may be a sequencing read error. V and J are TRBV25-1 and TRBJ1-1; D is undetermined. V lost 8 bases, J lost 2 bases, and 9 bases lay in between. Germline-derived CDR1 and CDR2 are MGHDK and SYGVNS. CDR3 length: 12 amino acids. As DNA, the CDR3 is TGTGCCAGCGGCCATATAAACACTGAAGCTTTCTTT. Translating gives CASGHINTEAFF.